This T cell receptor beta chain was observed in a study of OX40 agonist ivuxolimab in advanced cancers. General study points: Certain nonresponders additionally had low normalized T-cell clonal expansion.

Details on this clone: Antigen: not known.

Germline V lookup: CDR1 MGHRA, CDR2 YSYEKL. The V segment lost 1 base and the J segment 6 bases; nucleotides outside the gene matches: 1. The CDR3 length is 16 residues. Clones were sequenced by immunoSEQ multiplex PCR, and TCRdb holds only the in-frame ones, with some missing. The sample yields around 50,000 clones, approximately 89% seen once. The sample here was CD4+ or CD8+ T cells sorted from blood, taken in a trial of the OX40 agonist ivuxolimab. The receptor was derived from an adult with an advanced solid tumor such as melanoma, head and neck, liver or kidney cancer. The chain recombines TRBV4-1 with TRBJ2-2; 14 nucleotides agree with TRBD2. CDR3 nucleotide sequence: TGCGCCAGCAGCCAAGGGACTAGCGGGAGGCCCGGGGAGCTGTTTTTT. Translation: CASSQGTSGRPGELFF.